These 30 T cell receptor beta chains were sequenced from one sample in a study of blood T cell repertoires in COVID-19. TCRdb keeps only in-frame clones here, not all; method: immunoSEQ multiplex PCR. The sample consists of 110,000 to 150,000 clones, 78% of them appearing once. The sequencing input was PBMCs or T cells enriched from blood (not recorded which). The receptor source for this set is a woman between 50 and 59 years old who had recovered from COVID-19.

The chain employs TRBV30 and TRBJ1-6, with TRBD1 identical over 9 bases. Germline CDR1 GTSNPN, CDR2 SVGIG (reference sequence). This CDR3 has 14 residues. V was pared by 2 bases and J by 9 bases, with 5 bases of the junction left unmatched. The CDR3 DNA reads TGTGCCTGGAGTTCTGGACAGGGGACTTCACCCCTCCACTTT. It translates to CAWSSGQGTSPLHF.

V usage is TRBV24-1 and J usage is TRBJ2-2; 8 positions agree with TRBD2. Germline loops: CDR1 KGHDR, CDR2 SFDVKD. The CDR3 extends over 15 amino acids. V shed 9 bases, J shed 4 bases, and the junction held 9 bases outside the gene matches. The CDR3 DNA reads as TGTGCCACCCTTTCAGCGGGGGATGGCACCGGGGAGCTGTTTTTT. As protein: CATLSAGDGTGELFF.

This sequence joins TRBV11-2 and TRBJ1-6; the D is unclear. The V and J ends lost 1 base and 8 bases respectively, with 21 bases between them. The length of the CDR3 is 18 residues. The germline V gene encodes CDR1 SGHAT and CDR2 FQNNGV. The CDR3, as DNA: TGTGCCAGCAGCTTAGCGGGCCTGGAAAGGAGGGCATATTCACCCCTCCACTTT. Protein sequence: CASSLAGLERRAYSPLHF. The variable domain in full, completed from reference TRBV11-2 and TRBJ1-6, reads EAGVAQSPRYKIIEKRQSVAFWCNPISGHATLYWYQQILGQGPKLLIQFQNNGVVDDSQLPKDRFSAERLKGVDSTLKIQPAKLEDSAVYLCASSLAGLERRAYSPLHFGNGTRLTVT.

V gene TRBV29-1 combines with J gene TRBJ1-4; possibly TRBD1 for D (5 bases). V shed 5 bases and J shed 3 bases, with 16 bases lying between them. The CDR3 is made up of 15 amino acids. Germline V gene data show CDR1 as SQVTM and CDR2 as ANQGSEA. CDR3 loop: CSVTKERGANEKLFF. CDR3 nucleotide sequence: TGCAGCGTTACCAAAGAGCGGGGGGCTAATGAAAAACTGTTTTTT.

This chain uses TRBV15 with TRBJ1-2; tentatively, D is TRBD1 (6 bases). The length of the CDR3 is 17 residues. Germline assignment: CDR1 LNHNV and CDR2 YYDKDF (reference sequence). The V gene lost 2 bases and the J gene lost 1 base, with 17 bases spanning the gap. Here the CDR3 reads CATSRRSTGYLNYGYTF. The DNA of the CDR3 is TGTGCCACCAGCAGAAGATCGACAGGCTACCTTAACTATGGCTACACCTTC.

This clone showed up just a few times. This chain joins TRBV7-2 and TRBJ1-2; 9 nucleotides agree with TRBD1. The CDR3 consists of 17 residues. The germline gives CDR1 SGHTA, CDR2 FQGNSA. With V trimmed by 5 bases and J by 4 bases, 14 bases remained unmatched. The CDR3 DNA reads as TGTGCCAGCAGCCAGCGACCCACGGGACAGGGCGCCTATGGCTACACCTTC. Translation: CASSQRPTGQGAYGYTF.

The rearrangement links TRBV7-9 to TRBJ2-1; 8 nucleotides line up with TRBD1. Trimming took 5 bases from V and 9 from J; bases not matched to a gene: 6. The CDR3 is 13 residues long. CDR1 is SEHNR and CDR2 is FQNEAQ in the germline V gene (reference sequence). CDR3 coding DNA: TGTGCCAGCAGCCCGACAGGGGCGGGTGAGCAGTTCTTC. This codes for CASSPTGAGEQFF.

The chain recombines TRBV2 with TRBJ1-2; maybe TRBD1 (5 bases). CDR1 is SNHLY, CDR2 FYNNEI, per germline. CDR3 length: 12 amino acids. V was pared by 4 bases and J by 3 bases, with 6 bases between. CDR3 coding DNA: TGTGCCAGCAGTGTCAGGGACTATGGCTACACCTTC. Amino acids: CASSVRDYGYTF.

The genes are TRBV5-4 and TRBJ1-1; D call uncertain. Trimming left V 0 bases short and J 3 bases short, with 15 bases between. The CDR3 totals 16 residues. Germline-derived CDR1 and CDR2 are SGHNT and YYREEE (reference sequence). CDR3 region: CASSLVDRGADTEAFF. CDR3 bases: TGTGCCAGCAGCTTGGTGGATCGGGGAGCGGACACTGAAGCTTTCTTT.

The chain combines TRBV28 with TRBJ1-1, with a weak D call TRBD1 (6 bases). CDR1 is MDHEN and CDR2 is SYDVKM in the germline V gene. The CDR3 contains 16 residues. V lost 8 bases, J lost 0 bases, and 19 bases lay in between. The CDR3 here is CASGTYRAPVNTEAFF. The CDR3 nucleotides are TGTGCCAGCGGGACCTACAGGGCTCCTGTGAACACTGAAGCTTTCTTT.

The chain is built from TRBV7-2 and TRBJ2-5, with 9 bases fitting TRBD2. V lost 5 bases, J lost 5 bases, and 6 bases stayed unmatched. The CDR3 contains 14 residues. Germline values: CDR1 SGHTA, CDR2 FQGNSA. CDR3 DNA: TGTGCCAGCAGCCCCGGGACTAGCCGGGAGACCCAGTACTTC. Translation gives CASSPGTSRETQYF. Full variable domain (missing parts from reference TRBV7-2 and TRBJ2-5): GAGVSQSPSNKVTEKGKDVELRCDPISGHTALYWYRQSLGQGLEFLIYFQGNSAPDKSGLPSDRFSAERTGGSVSTLTIQRTQQEDSAVYLCASSPGTSRETQYFGPGTRLLVL.

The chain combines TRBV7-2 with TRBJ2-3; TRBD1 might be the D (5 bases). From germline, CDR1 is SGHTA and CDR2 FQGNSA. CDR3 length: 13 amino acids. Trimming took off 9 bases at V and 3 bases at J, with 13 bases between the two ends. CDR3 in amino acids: CASFRVRTDTQYF. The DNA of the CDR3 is TGTGCCAGTTTCAGGGTTAGGACAGATACGCAGTATTTT.

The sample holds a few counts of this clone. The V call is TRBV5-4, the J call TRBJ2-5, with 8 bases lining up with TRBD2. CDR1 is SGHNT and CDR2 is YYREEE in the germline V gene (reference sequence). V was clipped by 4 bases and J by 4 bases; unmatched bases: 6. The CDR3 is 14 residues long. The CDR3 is CASSAGGAGETQYF. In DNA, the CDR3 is TGTGCCAGCAGCGCCGGGGGGGCAGGAGAGACCCAGTACTTC.

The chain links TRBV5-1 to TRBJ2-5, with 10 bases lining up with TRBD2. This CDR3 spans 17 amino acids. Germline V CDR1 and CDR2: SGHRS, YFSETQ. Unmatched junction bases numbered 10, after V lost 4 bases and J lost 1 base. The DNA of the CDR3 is TGCGCCAGCAGCCCCAGATTTAGCGGGGGGTTCCAAGAGACCCAGTACTTC. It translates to CASSPRFSGGFQETQYF.

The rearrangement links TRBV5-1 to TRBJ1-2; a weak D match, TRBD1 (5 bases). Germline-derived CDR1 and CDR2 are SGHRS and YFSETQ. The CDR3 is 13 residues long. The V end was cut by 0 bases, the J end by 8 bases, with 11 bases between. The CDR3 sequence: CASSLGREGGYTF. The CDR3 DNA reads TGCGCCAGCAGCTTGGGCAGGGAAGGAGGCTACACCTTC.

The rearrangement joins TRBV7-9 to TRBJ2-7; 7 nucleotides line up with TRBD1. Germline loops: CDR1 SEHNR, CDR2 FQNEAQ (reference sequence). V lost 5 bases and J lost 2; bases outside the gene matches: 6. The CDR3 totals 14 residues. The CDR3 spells CASSPTDRAYEQYV. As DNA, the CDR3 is TGTGCCAGCAGCCCGACCGACAGGGCCTACGAGCAGTACGTC.

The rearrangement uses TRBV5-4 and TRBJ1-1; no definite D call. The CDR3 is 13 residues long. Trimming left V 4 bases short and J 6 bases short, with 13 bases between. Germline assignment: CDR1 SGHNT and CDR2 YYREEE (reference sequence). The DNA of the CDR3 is TGTGCCAGCAGCCCTTGGGGAGGCGCTGAAGCTTTCTTT. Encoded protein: CASSPWGGAEAFF.

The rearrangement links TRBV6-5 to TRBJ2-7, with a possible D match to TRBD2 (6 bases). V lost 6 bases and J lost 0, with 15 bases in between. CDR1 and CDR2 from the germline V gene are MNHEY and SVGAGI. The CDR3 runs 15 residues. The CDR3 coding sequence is TGTGCCAGCAGCCCCGGGACTGGGAGCTCCTACGAGCAGTACGTC. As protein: CASSPGTGSSYEQYV.

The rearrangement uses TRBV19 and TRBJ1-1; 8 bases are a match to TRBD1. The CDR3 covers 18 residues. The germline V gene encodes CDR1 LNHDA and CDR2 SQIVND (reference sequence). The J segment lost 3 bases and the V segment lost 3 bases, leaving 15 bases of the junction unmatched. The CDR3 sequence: CASSMSSFGTGFDTEAFF. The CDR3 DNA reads TGTGCCAGTAGTATGTCTTCTTTCGGGACAGGATTTGACACTGAAGCTTTCTTT. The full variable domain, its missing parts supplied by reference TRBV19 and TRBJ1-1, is DGGITQSPKYLFRKEGQNVTLSCEQNLNHDAMYWYRQDPGQGLRLIYYSQIVNDFQKGDIAEGYSVSREKKESFPLTVTSAQKNPTAFYLCASSMSSFGTGFDTEAFFGQGTRLTVV.

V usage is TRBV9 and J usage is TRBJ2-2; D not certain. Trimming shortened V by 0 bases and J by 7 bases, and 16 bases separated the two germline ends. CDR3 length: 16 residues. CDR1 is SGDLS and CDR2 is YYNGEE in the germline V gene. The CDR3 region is CASSVGPPQIGGELFF. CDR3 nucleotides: TGTGCCAGCAGCGTAGGCCCCCCACAGATCGGCGGGGAGCTGTTTTTT. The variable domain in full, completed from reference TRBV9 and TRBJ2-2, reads DSGVTQTPKHLITATGQRVTLRCSPRSGDLSVYWYQQSLDQGLQFLIQYYNGEERAKGNILERFSAQQFPDLHSELNLSSLELGDSALYFCASSVGPPQIGGELFFGEGSRLTVL.

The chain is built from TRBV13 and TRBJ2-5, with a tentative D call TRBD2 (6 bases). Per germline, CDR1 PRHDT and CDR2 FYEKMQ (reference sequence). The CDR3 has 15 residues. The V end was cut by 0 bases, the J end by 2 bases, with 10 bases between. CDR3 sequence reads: CASSLGQGLQETQYF. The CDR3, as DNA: TGTGCCAGCAGCTTAGGCCAAGGACTACAAGAGACCCAGTACTTC.

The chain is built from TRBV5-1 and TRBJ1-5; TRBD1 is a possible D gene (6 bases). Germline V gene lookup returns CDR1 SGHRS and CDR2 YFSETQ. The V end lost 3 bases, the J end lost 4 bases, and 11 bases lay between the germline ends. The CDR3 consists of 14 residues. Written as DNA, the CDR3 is TGCGCCAGCAGCTCAGGGGAGTGGAATCAGCCCCAGCATTTT. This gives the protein CASSSGEWNQPQHF.

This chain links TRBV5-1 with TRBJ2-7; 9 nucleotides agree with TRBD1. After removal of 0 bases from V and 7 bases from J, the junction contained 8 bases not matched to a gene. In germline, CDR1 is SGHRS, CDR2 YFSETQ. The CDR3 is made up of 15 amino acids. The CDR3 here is CASSLGTGAVIEQYF. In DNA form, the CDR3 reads TGCGCCAGCAGCTTGGGGACAGGGGCGGTTATTGAGCAGTACTTC.

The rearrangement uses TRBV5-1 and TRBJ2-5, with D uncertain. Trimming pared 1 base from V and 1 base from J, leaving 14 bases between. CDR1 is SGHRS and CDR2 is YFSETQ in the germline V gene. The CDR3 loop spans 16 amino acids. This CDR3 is CASSLFGNGAQETQYF. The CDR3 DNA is TGCGCCAGCAGCTTGTTTGGTAACGGTGCCCAAGAGACCCAGTACTTC.

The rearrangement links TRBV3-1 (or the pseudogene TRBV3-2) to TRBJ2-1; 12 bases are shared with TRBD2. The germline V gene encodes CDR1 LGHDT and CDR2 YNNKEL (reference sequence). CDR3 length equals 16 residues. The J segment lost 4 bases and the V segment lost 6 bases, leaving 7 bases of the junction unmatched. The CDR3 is CASRTTSGGFYNEQFF. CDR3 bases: TGTGCCAGCAGGACTACTAGCGGGGGGTTTTACAATGAGCAGTTCTTC.

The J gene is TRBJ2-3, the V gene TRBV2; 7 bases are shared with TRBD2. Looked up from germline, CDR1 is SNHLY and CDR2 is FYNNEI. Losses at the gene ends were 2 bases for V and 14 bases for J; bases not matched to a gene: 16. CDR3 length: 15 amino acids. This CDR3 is CASSEILVRTSASYF. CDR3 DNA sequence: TGTGCCAGCAGTGAAATACTTGTCCGGACTAGTGCTTCGTATTTT.

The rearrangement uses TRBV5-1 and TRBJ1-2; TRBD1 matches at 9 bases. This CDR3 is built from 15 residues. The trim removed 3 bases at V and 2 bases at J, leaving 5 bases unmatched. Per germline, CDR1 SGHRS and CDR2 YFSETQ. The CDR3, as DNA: TGCGCCAGCAGCTCGGGACAGGGCGAGAACTATGGCTACACCTTC. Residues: CASSSGQGENYGYTF. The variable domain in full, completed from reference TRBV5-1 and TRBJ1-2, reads KAGVTQTPRYLIKTRGQQVTLSCSPISGHRSVSWYQQTPGQGLQFLFEYFSETQRNKGNFPGRFSGRQFSNSRSEMNVSTLELGDSALYLCASSSGQGENYGYTFGSGTRLTVV.

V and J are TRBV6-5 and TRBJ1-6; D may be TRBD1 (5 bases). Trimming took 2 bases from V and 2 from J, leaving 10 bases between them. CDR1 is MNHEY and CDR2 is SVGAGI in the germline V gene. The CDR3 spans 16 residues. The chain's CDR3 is CASSYPPGPYNSPLHF. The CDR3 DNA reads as TGTGCCAGCAGTTACCCGCCAGGGCCCTATAATTCACCCCTCCACTTT.

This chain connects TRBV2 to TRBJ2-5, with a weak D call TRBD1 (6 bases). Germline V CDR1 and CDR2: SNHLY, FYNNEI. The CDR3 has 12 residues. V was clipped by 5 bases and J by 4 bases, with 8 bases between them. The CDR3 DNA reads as TGTGCCAGCAGTACAGGGCCAGAGACCCAGTACTTC. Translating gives CASSTGPETQYF.

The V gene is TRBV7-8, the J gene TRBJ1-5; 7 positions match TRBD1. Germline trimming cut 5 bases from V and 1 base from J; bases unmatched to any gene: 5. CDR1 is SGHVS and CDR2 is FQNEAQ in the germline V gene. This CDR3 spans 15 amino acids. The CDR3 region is CASSTEGASNQPQHF. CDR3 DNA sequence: TGTGCCAGCAGCACAGAGGGGGCGAGCAATCAGCCCCAGCATTTT.